This TCR beta chain came from a study of blood T cell repertoires in COVID-19. Profiled with immunoSEQ multiplex PCR; TCRdb holds only in-frame clones, not every one. The sample includes about 170,000 clones, around 84% of them seen just once. Germline V gene lookup returns CDR1 SGHVS and CDR2 FQNEAQ. This CDR3 is built from 14 residues. V was cut by 1 base and J by 3 bases, with 10 bases left in between. The material sequenced was peripheral blood. This sequence was found in an elderly woman with COVID-19, enrolled during active disease. This sequence joins TRBV7-8 and TRBJ2-7; D is ambiguous. The CDR3 coding sequence is TGTGCCAGCAGCTTAGGAGGCAGTCGCTACGAGCAGTACTTC. Its protein product is CASSLGGSRYEQYF.